Below, one T cell receptor (beta chain) is given with its context. Antigen specificity is unknown. Unique molecular identifiers were affixed to discrete cDNA molecules within the library. In TCRdb, the RACE reads were re-called with MiXCR into one record per CDR3 protein. The sample lists about 120,000 distinct CDR3 sequences; 9.5% to 13% were seen once. This entry belongs to a study of human T cells and chemical hapten exposure. Study-level information: Each patient's scalp received weekly diphenylcyclopropenone throughout the approximately 24-week study. Findings and caveats of the study: Controls had significantly fewer large CDR3 similarity clusters than were formed by expanded TCRs.

Time point given: patch test 1, 2 weeks after DPC sensitization. Specified treatment: therapeutic diphenylcyclopropenone sensitization with weekly scalp DPC. The CDR3 consists of 14 residues. The V end was cut by 3 bases, the J end by 1 base, with 11 bases between. The V gene's germline CDR1 is SQVTM and CDR2 ANQGSEA. The receptor was isolated from a woman aged 50 to 60 with alopecia areata. Some clones in this sample may be carry-over from other donors' samples. The sequenced sample was whole blood, obtained in connection with sensitization to the hapten diphenylcyclopropenone (DPC). This chain connects TRBV29-1 to TRBJ2-3; the D is unclear. CDR3 DNA sequence: TGCAGCGTTGACTCGAAATCTGGCACAGATACGCAGTATTTT. It translates to CSVDSKSGTDTQYF.